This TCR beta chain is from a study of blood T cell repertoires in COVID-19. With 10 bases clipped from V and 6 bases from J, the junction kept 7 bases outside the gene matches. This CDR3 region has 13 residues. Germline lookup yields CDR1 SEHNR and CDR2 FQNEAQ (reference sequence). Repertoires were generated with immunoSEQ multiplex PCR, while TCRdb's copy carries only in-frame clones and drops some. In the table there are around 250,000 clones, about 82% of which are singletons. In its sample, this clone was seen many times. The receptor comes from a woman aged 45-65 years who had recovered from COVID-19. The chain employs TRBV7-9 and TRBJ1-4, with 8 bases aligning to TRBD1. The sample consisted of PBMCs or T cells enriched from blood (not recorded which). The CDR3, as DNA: TGTGCCACCCGACAGGGGCGAGATGAAAAACTGTTTTTT. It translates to CATRQGRDEKLFF.